The sequence of this TCR beta chain was determined in a study of T cells in Graves' hyperthyroidism and ophthalmopathy. RNA transcripts were the template for amplifying TCR beta CDR3 regions. The HTBI set primed first-round TCR CDR3 RT-PCR. One entry per CDR3 protein results from TCRdb running MiXCR on the multiplex PCR reads. Of more than 500,000 distinct CDR3 sequences listed, roughly 17% are singletons. The CDR3 runs 14 residues. Trimming took 2 bases from V and 2 from J, leaving 7 bases between them. CDR1 is SGHRS, CDR2 YFSETQ, per germline. No ophthalmopathy progression within 18 months constituted stable Graves' hyperthyroidism. Patients were aged 18 to 65, had disease duration under 2 months, and had newly diagnosed hyperthyroidism. This clonotype was counted ten times or more.

Input material: blood. This chain uses TRBV5-1 with TRBJ1-4, with D hard to call. The TCR originated in a woman aged 30 to 39 with Graves' hyperthyroidism. The CDR3 coding sequence is TGCGCCAGCAGCTTTTCGCACACTAATGAAAAACTGTTTTTT. Translation: CASSFSHTNEKLFF.